The T cell receptor beta chain described here comes from a study of cytomegalovirus exposure and HLA in healthy donors. Study-wide findings and caveats: Earlier analysis found most TCR beta V segments productive about 90% or about 30% of the time. Rates of TCR association differed by HLA locus in a later analysis, with DRB1 highest and HLA-C lowest. Presence/absence analyses assumed roughly uniform sequencing depth across donors.

Details on this clone: Antigen: not known.

CDR3 length: 14 residues. Trimming at V came to 4 bases and at J to 7 bases, leaving 9 bases not matched to a gene. CDR1 and CDR2 (germline): LNHDA, SQIVND (reference sequence). While unrecorded immune exposures were likely, the donors were nominally healthy when sampled. The PCR ran on 60 Vbeta and 13 Jbeta primers. The protocol was immunoSEQ multiplex PCR, while the TCRdb copy is restricted to in-frame clones and leaves out a portion. In the table there are around 140,000 clones, approximately 84% of which are singletons. The sample was PBMCs. The TCR was taken from a man aged 25-45 years in good health and CMV-seropositive. This sequence joins TRBV19 and TRBJ1-2, with TRBD1 matching over 7 bases. The CDR3 sequence: CASSKRDSPGGYTF. The CDR3 DNA sequence: TGTGCCAGTAGTAAAAGGGACAGCCCCGGTGGCTACACCTTC. Full variable domain (rest looked up from reference TRBV19 and TRBJ1-2): DGGITQSPKYLFRKEGQNVTLSCEQNLNHDAMYWYRQDPGQGLRLIYYSQIVNDFQKGDIAEGYSVSREKKESFPLTVTSAQKNPTAFYLCASSKRDSPGGYTFGSGTRLTVV.